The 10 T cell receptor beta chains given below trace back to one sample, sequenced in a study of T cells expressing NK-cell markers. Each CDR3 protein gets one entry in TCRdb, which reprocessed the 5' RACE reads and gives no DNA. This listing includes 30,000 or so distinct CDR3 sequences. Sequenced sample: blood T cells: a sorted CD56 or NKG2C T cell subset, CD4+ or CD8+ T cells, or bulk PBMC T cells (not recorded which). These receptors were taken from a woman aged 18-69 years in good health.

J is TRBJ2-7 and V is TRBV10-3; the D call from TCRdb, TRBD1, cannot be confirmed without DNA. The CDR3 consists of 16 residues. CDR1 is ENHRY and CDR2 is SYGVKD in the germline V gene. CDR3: CAISEPRDRRAYEQYF.

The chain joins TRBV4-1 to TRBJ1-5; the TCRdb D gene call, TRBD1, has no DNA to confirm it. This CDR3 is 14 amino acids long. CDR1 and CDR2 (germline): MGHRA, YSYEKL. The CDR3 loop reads CASSQIQGQQPQHF.

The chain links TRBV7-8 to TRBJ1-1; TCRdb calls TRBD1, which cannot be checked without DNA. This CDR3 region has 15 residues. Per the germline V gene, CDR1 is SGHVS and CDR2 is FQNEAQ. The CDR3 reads CASSTTGTLNTEAFF. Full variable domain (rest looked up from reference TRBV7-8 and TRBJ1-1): GAGVSQSPRYKVAKRGQDVALRCDPISGHVSLFWYQQALGQGPEFLTYFQNEAQLDKSGLPSDRFFAERPEGSVSTLKIQRTQQEDSAVYLCASSTTGTLNTEAFFGQGTRLTVV.

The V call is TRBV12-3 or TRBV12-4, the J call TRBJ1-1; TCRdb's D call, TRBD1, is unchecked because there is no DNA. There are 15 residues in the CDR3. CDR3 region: CASSVDRGLNTEAFF.

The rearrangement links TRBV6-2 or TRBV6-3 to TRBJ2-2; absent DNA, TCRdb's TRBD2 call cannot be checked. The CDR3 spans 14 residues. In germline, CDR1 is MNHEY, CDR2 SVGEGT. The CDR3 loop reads CASRLAGDTGELFF.

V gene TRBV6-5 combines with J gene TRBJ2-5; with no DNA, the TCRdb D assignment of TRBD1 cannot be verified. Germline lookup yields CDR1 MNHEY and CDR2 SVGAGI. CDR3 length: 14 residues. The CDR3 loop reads CASSLTLGGETQYF.

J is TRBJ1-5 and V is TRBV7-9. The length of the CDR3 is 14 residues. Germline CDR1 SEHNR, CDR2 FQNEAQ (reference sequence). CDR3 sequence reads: CASSATVSNQPQHF.

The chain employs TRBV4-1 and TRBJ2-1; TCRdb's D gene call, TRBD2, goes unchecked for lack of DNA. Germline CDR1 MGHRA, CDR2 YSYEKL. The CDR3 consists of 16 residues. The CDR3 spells CASSQPLAGPYNEQFF.

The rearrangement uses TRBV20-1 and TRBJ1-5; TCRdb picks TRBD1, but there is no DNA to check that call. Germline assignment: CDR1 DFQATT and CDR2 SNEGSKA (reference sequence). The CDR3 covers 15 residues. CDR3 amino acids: CSASAGIGSNQPQHF.

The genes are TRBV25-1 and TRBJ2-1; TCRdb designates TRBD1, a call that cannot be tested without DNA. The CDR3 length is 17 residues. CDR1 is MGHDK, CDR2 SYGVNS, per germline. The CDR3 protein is CASNNDRGTSSYNEQFF.